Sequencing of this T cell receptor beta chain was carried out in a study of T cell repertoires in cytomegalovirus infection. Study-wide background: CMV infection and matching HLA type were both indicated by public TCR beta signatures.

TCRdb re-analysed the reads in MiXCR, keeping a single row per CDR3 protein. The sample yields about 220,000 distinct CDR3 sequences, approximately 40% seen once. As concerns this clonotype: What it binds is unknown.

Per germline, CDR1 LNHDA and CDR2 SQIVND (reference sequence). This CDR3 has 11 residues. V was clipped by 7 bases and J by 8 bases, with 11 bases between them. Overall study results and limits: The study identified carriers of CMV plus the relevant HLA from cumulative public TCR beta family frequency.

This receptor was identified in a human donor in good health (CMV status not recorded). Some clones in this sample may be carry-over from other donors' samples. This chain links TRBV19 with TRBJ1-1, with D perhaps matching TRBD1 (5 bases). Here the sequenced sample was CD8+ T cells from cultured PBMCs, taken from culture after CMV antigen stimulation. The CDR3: CASILGQEAFF. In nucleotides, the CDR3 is TGTGCCAGTATTCTAGGACAAGAAGCTTTCTTT.